This paragraph covers one T cell receptor (beta chain) sequence. Its antigen remains unidentified. The CDR3 consists of 16 residues. With 3 bases clipped from V and 2 bases from J, the junction kept 7 bases outside the gene matches. Per germline, CDR1 GTSNPN and CDR2 SVGIG (reference sequence). This entry belongs to a study of Ad26.COV2.S vaccination and SARS-CoV-2 variants. The overall study: Intramuscular Ad26.COV2.S at 5x10^10 or 1x10^11 viral particles. Study-wide results and caveats: TCR breadth and depth estimates may have understated total T cell responses. Vaccinees reportedly had broad spike-specific CD8+ and CD4+ T cell responses.

Clones were read by immunoSEQ multiplex PCR, and TCRdb kept only the in-frame ones, dropping some. The data show some 350,000 clones, almost 90% seen once. Treatment described: about 20 received Ad26.COV2.S at low or high dose, single or two shots; 5 received placebo; per-sample allocation not given. Each sample was drawn 63 days after the first injection (of vaccine or placebo). The administered vaccine (an Ad26 vector) expressed Wuhan-strain SARS-CoV-2 spike. This receptor was taken from a person between 18 and 65 years old who received the Ad26.COV2.S COVID-19 vaccine or a placebo. Here the sequenced sample was peripheral blood, taken in a trial of Ad26.COV2.S vaccine versus placebo. V gene TRBV30 combines with J gene TRBJ1-1, with 12 bases lining up with TRBD1. The CDR3 here is CAWRVRDRGPNTEAFF. CDR3 sequence (DNA): TGTGCCTGGAGGGTGCGGGACAGGGGGCCAAACACTGAAGCTTTCTTT.